This T cell receptor beta chain derives from a study of cytomegalovirus exposure and HLA in healthy donors. General study results and limits: Most TCR sequences were uncommon, yet certain public TCRs appeared in many donors.

With respect to this clone: Its specificity is not known.

This CDR3 region has 21 residues. Germline CDR1 reads WSHSY; CDR2 reads SAAADI. With 2 bases clipped from V and 3 bases from J, the junction kept 15 bases outside the gene matches. Vbeta (60) and Jbeta (13) primers were used in the PCR. Measured with immunoSEQ multiplex PCR; TCRdb has only the in-frame clones, and not every one. Here the sample spans around 100,000 clones, about three quarters being singletons. V usage is TRBV10-2 and J usage is TRBJ2-5; 16 bases line up with TRBD2. This clonotype was sampled from a male donor in good health and CMV-seropositive. Sequenced input: PBMCs. CDR3 sequence reads: CASSELGTSGRAFTQEETQYF. CDR3 DNA sequence: TGCGCCAGCAGTGAGCTCGGGACTAGCGGGAGGGCCTTTACTCAAGAAGAGACCCAGTACTTC.